These 15 T cell receptor beta chains came from one sample sequenced in a study of T cells in Graves' hyperthyroidism and ophthalmopathy. Using RNA transcripts as the source, TCR beta CDR3 regions were amplified. HTBI primers were the set used in a first-round RT-PCR of the TCR CDR3. TCRdb re-derived calls from the multiplex PCR reads in MiXCR, one entry per CDR3 protein. The table shows fewer than 350,000 distinct CDR3 sequences, with about 20% occurring only once. The material sequenced was blood. These receptors all come from a woman between 50 and 59 years old with Graves' hyperthyroidism.

This clonotype showed up many times. The chain employs TRBV3-1 and TRBJ2-5, with a possible D match to TRBD2 (6 bases). Germline V gives CDR1 LGHDT, CDR2 YNNKEL (reference sequence). This CDR3 comprises 15 residues. Trimming removed 3 bases at V and 4 bases at J, with 15 bases between. CDR3 sequence: CASSHLGLRGETQYF. DNA of the CDR3: TGTGCCAGCAGCCACTTAGGACTAAGGGGAGAGACCCAGTACTTC.

The chain employs TRBV11-2 and TRBJ1-6; 7 nucleotides match TRBD1. CDR3 size: 18 residues. The V gene's germline CDR1 is SGHAT and CDR2 FQNNGV. After removal of 0 bases from V and 7 bases from J, the junction contained 12 bases not matched to a gene. In DNA, the CDR3 is TGTGCCAGCAGCTTAGATCCCGCAGGGGGGTACGACAATTCACCCCTCCACTTT. Encoded protein: CASSLDPAGGYDNSPLHF.

V is TRBV19 and J is TRBJ2-2; TRBD2 might be the D (6 bases). The V gene's germline CDR1 is LNHDA and CDR2 SQIVND (reference sequence). The CDR3 has 15 residues. The V end lost 5 bases, the J end lost 10 bases, and 20 bases lay between the germline ends. The CDR3 coding sequence is TGTGCCAGTAGTCCCCAAAGGCTAGCGATCGCGGAGCTGTTTTTT. This sequence encodes CASSPQRLAIAELFF.

The chain carries TRBV25-1 and TRBJ2-1, with D uncertain. From germline, CDR1 is MGHDK and CDR2 SYGVNS. The length of the CDR3 is 13 residues. V lost 3 bases to trimming and J lost 10 bases, with 13 bases between them. This chain's CDR3 is CASSDGGASEQFF. CDR3 sequence (DNA): TGTGCCAGCAGTGACGGCGGCGCCTCCGAGCAGTTCTTC.

This clonotype was detected only a few times. This chain links TRBV7-2 with TRBJ1-1, with D uncertain. There are 14 residues in the CDR3. The V end lost 2 bases, the J end lost 4 bases, and 11 bases lay between the germline ends. Germline-derived CDR1 and CDR2 are SGHTA and FQGNSA. The CDR3 sequence is CASSLWEGPTEAFF. The DNA of the CDR3 is TGTGCCAGCAGCTTATGGGAGGGTCCCACTGAAGCTTTCTTT.

This chain joins TRBV9 and TRBJ2-3, with a possible D match to TRBD2 (5 bases). V lost 0 bases, J lost 0 bases, and 11 bases lay in between. Per germline, CDR1 SGDLS and CDR2 YYNGEE. The CDR3 is 16 amino acids. DNA for the CDR3: TGTGCCAGCAGCGTAGAGGGCAGCGGCAGCACAGATACGCAGTATTTT. This encodes CASSVEGSGSTDTQYF. Full variable domain (remainder filled in from reference TRBV9 and TRBJ2-3): DSGVTQTPKHLITATGQRVTLRCSPRSGDLSVYWYQQSLDQGLQFLIQYYNGEERAKGNILERFSAQQFPDLHSELNLSSLELGDSALYFCASSVEGSGSTDTQYFGPGTRLTVL.

This clonotype was seen a handful of times. J is TRBJ1-5 and V is TRBV27; D is possibly TRBD1 (5 bases). Germline values: CDR1 MNHEY, CDR2 SMNVEV (reference sequence). V was pared by 0 bases and J by 7 bases, with 13 bases between. The CDR3 is 15 residues long. The CDR3 loop reads CASSLSGGWNQPQHF. DNA for the CDR3: TGTGCCAGCAGTTTATCGGGGGGGTGGAACCAGCCCCAGCATTTT.

The CDR3 sequence: CASSESTGINEQFF. The CDR3 DNA follows: TGCGCCAGCAGTGAGTCGACTGGAATAAATGAGCAGTTCTTC. The gene calls are TRBV10-1 and TRBJ2-1, with unresolved D. Trimming pared 0 bases from V and 7 bases from J, leaving 10 bases between. CDR3 length equals 14 residues. Germline assignment: CDR1 WNHNN and CDR2 SYGVQD (reference sequence).

This clonotype was counted between two and nine times. The rearrangement links TRBV19 to TRBJ1-6; TRBD1 matches at 9 bases. Per the germline V gene, CDR1 is LNHDA and CDR2 is SQIVND (reference sequence). V was pared by 3 bases and J by 10 bases, with 1 base of the junction left unmatched. This CDR3 contains 13 residues. This CDR3 is CASSMDRGSPLHF. CDR3 coding DNA: TGTGCCAGTAGTATGGACAGGGGATCACCCCTCCACTTT.

This clonotype was picked up many times. This chain joins TRBV28 and TRBJ1-2; unclear D gene. Germline V lookup: CDR1 MDHEN, CDR2 SYDVKM. The V end was cut by 6 bases, the J end by 8 bases, with 13 bases between. The CDR3 runs to 12 residues. The CDR3 loop is CASSSDDGGYTF. The CDR3 coding sequence is TGTGCCAGCAGCTCCGACGACGGCGGCTACACCTTC.

This clonotype was seen many times. CDR3: CAWSATSTYGNQPQHF. CDR3 in DNA: TGTGCCTGGAGCGCCACGAGCACGTACGGCAATCAGCCCCAGCATTTT. V gene TRBV30 combines with J gene TRBJ1-5; the D is unclear. V lost 3 bases to trimming and J lost 2 bases, with 17 bases between them. CDR3 length equals 16 residues. Germline CDR1 is GTSNPN and CDR2 is SVGIG (reference sequence). Supplemented by reference TRBV30 and TRBJ1-5, the full variable domain reads SQTIHQWPATLVQPVGSPLSLECTVEGTSNPNLYWYRQAAGRGLQLLFYSVGIGQISSEVPQNLSASRPQDRQFILSSKKLLLSDSGFYLCAWSATSTYGNQPQHFGDGTRLSIL.

This clonotype was found a few times. This chain connects TRBV5-1 to TRBJ2-3; D could derive from TRBD1 or TRBD2 (6 bases each). CDR3 size: 16 residues. From germline, CDR1 is SGHRS and CDR2 YFSETQ. V dropped 4 bases and J dropped 0 bases, with 15 bases sitting between them. The CDR3 nucleotides read TGCGCCAGCAGCAGGGCGGGGCAGGGGAGCACAGATACGCAGTATTTT. Its translation is CASSRAGQGSTDTQYF.

This clonotype was observed a single time. This chain connects TRBV6-2 or TRBV6-3 to TRBJ2-7, with D possibly TRBD1 on 7 matching bases. The germline V gene encodes CDR1 MNHEY and CDR2 SVGEGT. CDR3 length equals 14 residues. Trimming stripped 4 bases from V and 2 bases from J, with 12 bases between. The CDR3 DNA is TGTGCCAGCAGTTCCAGGGGGGTCACCTACGAGCAGTACTTC. It encodes CASSSRGVTYEQYF.

The V and J genes are TRBV2 and TRBJ1-6, with D unresolved. V was clipped by 4 bases and J by 2 bases, with 9 bases between them. The CDR3 loop spans 15 amino acids. Germline CDR1 reads SNHLY; CDR2 reads FYNNEI. The CDR3 protein is CASSAQPAYNSPLHF. The CDR3 DNA sequence: TGTGCCAGCAGTGCCCAACCGGCCTATAATTCACCCCTCCACTTT.

In the case of this clonotype: An end of the junction does not agree with germline; a read error may underlie this. V is TRBV6-1 and J is TRBJ2-5; 12 bases map to TRBD2. There are 17 residues in the CDR3. Germline CDR1 is MNHNS and CDR2 is SASEGT. The CDR3: CAGSSDGLAGSQETQYF. CDR3 sequence (DNA): TGTGCCGGCAGTTCCGACGGACTAGCGGGGAGCCAAGAGACCCAGTACTTC.